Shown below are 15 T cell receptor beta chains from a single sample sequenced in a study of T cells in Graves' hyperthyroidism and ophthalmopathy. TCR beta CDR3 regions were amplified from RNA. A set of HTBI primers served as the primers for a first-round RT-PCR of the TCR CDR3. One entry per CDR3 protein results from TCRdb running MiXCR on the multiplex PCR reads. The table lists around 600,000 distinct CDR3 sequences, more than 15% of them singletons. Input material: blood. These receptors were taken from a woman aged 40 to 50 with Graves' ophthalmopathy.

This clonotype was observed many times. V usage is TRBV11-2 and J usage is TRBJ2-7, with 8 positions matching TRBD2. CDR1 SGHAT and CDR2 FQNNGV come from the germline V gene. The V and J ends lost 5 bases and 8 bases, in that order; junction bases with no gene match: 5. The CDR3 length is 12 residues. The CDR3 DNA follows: TGTGCCAGCAGCACCTCTAGCGGGCAGCAGTACTTC. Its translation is CASSTSSGQQYF.

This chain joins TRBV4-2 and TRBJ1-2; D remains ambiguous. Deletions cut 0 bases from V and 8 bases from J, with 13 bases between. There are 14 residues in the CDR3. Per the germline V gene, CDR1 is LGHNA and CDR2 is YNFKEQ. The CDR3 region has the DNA TGTGCCAGCAGCCAAGAATTAGAAGTGGAGGGCTACACCTTC. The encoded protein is CASSQELEVEGYTF.

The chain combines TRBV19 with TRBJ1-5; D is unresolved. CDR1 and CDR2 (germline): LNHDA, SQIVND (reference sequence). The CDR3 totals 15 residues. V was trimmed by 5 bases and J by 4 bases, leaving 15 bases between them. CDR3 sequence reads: CASSPPATINQPQHF. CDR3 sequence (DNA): TGTGCCAGTAGTCCTCCCGCGACAATAAATCAGCCCCAGCATTTT.

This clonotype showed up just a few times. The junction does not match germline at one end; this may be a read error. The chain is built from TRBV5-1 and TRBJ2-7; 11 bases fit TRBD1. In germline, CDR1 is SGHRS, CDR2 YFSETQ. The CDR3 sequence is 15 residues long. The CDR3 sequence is CASRLGTGGSYEQYF. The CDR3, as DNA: TGCGCCAGCAGGTTGGGGACAGGGGGATCCTACGAGCAGTACTTC.

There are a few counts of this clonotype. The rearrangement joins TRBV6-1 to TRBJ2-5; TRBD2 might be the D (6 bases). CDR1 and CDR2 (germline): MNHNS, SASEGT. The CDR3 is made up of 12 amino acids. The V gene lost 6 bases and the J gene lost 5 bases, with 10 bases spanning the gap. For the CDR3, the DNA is TGTGCCAGCAGGGGACTTGCGGAGACCCAGTACTTC. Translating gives CASRGLAETQYF.

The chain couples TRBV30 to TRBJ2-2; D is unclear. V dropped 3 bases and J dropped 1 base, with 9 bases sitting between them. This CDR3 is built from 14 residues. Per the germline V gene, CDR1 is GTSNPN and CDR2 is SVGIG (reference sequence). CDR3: CAWRPYMNTGELFF. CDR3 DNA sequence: TGTGCCTGGAGACCCTACATGAACACCGGGGAGCTGTTTTTT. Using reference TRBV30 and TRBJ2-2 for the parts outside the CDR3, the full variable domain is SQTIHQWPATLVQPVGSPLSLECTVEGTSNPNLYWYRQAAGRGLQLLFYSVGIGQISSEVPQNLSASRPQDRQFILSSKKLLLSDSGFYLCAWRPYMNTGELFFGEGSRLTVL.

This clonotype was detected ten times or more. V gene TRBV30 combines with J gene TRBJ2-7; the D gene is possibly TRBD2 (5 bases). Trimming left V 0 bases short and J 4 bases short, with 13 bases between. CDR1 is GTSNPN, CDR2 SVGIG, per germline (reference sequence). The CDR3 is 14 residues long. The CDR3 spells CAWSVSGLIYEQYF. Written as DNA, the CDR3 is TGTGCCTGGAGTGTAAGCGGACTTATATACGAGCAGTACTTC.

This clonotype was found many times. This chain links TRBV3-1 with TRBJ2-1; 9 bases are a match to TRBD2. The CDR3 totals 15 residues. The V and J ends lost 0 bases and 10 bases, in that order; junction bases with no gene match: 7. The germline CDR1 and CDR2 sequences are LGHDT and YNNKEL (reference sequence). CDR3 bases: TGTGCCAGCAGCCAAGATCTACTAGCGGGCAGGGAGCAGTTCTTC. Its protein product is CASSQDLLAGREQFF.

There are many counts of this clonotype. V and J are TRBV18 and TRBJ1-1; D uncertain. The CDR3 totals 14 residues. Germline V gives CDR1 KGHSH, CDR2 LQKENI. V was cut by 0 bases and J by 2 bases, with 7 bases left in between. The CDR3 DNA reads TGTGCCAGCTCACCACCGCCAGGAAACACTGAAGCTTTCTTT. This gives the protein CASSPPPGNTEAFF.

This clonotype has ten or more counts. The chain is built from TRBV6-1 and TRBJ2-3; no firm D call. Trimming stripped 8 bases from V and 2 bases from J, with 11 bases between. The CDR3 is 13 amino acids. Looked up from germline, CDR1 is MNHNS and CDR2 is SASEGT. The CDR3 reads CASGSKFTDTQYF. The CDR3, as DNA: TGTGCCAGCGGAAGCAAATTCACAGATACGCAGTATTTT.

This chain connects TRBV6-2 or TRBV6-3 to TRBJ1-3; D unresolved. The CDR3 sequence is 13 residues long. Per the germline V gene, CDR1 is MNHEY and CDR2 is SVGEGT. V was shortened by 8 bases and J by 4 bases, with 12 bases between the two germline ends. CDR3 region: CASSVSEGNTIYF. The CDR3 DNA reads TGTGCCAGCTCTGTATCAGAAGGAAACACCATATATTTT.

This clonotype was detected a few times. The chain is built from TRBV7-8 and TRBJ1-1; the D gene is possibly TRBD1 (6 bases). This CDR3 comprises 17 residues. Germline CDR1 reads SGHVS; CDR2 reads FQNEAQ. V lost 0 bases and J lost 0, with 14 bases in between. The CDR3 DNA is TGTGCCAGCAGCTTAGCGGGGCAGGGGCGGATGAACACTGAAGCTTTCTTT. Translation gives CASSLAGQGRMNTEAFF.

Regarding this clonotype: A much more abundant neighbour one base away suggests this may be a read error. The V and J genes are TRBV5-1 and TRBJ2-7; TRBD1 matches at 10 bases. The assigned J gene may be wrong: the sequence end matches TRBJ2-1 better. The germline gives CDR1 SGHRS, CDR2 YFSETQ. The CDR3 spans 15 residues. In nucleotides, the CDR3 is TGCGCCAGCAGCTCCCGACAGGGGGCCCCCTACGAGCAGTTCTTC. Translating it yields CASSSRQGAPYEQFF.

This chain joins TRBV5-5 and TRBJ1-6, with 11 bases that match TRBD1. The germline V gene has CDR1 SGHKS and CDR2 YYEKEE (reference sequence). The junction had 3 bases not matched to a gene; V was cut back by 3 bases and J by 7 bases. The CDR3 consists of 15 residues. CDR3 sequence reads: CASSSGQGDNSPLHF. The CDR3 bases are TGTGCCAGCAGCTCGGGACAGGGGGACAATTCACCCCTCCACTTT.

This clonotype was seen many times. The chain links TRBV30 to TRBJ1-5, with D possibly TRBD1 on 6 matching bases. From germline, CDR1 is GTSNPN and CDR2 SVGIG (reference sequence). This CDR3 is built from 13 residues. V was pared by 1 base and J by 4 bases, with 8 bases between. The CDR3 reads CAWSEDRNQPQHF. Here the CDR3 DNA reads TGTGCCTGGAGTGAGGACAGAAATCAGCCCCAGCATTTT.